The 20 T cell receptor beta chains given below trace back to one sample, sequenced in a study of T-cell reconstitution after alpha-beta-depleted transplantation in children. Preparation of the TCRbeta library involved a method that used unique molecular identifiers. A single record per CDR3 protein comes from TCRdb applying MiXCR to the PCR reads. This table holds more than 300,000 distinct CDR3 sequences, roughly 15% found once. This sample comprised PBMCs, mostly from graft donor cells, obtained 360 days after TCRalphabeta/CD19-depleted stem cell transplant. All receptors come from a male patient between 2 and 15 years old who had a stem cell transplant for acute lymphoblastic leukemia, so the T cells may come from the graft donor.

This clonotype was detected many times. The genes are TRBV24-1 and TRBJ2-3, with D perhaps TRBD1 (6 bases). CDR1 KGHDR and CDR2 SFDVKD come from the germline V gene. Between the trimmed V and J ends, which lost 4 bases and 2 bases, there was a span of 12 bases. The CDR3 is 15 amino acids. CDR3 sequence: CATSDRWTATDTQYF. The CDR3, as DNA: TGTGCCACCAGTGACCGTTGGACAGCCACAGATACGCAGTATTTT.

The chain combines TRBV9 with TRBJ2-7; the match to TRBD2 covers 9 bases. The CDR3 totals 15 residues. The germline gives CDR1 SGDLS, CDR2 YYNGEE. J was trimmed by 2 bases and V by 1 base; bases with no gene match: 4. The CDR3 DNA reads TGTGCCAGCAGCGTAACTAGCGGGTCCACCTACGAGCAGTACTTC. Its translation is CASSVTSGSTYEQYF.

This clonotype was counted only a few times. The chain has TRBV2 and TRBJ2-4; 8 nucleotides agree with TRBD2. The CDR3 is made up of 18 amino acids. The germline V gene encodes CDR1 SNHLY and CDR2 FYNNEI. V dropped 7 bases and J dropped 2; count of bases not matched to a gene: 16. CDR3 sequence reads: CASTPGLGVLDSKNIQYF. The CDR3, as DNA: TGTGCCAGCACTCCGGGACTAGGCGTCTTGGATTCCAAAAACATTCAGTACTTC. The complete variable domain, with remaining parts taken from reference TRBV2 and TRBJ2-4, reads EPEVTQTPSHQVTQMGQEVILRCVPISNHLYFYWYRQILGQKVEFLVSFYNNEISEKSEIFDDQFSVERPDGSNFTLKIRSTKLEDSAMYFCASTPGLGVLDSKNIQYFGAGTRLSVL.

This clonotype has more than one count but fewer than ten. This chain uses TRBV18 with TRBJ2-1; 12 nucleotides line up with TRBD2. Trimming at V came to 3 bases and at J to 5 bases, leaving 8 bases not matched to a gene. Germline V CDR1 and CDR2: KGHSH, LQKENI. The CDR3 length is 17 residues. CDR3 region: CASSPPTSGRPHNEQFF. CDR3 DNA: TGTGCCAGCTCACCCCCGACTAGCGGGAGACCCCACAATGAGCAGTTCTTC.

For the CDR3, the DNA is TGCGCCAGCAGCCAAGCTGGGAAGGGTCAGCCCCAGCATTTT. This sequence encodes CASSQAGKGQPQHF. V and J are TRBV4-1 and TRBJ1-5; no reliable D call. The CDR3 has 14 amino acids. Germline CDR1 is MGHRA and CDR2 is YSYEKL. V dropped 1 base and J dropped 6 bases, with 10 bases sitting between them.

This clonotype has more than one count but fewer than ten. The CDR3 spells CASSSMRDRSYEQYF. Written as DNA, the CDR3 is TGCGCCAGCAGCTCGATGCGGGACAGGTCCTACGAGCAGTACTTC. The chain combines TRBV5-1 with TRBJ2-7; TRBD1 aligns across 8 bases. Losses at the gene ends were 3 bases for V and 1 base for J; bases not matched to a gene: 6. Germline V gives CDR1 SGHRS, CDR2 YFSETQ. This CDR3 spans 15 amino acids.

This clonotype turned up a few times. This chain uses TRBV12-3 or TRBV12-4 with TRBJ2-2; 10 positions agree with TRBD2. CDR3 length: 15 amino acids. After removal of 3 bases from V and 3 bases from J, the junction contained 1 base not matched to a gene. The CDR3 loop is CASSFLAGDTGELFF. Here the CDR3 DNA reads TGTGCCAGCAGTTTCCTAGCGGGAGACACCGGGGAGCTGTTTTTT.

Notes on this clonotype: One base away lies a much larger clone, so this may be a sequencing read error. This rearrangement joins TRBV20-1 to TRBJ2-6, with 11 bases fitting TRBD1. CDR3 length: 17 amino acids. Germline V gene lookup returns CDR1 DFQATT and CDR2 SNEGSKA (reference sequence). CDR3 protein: CCAHRTGGANGANVLTF. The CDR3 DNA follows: TGCTGTGCTCACCGGACAGGGGGCGCGAATGGGGCCAACGTCCTGACTTTC.

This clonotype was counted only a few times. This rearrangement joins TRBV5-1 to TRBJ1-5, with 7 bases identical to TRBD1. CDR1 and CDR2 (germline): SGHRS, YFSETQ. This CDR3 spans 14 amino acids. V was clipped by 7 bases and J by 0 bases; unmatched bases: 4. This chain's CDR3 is CASATGDSNQPQHF. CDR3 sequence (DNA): TGCGCCAGCGCCACAGGGGATAGCAATCAGCCCCAGCATTTT.

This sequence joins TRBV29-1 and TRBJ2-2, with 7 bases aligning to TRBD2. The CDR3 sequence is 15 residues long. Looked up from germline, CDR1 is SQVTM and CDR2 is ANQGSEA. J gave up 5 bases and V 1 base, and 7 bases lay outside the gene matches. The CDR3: CSVEGLAVGTGELFF. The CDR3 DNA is TGCAGCGTTGAAGGCCTAGCGGTGGGGACCGGGGAGCTGTTTTTT.

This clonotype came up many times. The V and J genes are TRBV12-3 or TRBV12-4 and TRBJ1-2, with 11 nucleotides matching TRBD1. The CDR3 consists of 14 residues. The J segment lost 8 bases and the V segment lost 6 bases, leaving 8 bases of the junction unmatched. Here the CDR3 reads CASSPGQGAAGYTF. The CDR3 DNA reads TGTGCCAGCAGCCCCGGACAGGGGGCAGCAGGCTACACCTTC.

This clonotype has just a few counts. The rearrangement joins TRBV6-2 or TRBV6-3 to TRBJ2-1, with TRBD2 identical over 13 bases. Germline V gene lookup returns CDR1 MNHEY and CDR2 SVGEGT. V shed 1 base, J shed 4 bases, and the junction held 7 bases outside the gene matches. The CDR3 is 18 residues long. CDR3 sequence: CASSYWVRLAGGYNEQFF. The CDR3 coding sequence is TGTGCCAGCAGTTACTGGGTTAGACTAGCGGGAGGTTACAATGAGCAGTTCTTC.

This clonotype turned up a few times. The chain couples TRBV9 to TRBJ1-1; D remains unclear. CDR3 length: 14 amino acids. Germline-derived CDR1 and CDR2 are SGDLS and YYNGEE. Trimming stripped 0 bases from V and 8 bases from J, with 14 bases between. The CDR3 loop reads CASSVDAGSGEAFF. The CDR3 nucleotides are TGTGCCAGCAGCGTAGACGCGGGTTCCGGCGAAGCTTTCTTT.

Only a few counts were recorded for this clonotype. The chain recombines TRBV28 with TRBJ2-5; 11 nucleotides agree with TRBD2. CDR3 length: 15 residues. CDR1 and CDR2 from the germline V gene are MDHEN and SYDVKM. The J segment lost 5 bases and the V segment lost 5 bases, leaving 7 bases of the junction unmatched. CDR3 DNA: TGTGCCAGCAGTCCCGTAGCGGGAGGGGCGGAGACCCAGTACTTC. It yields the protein CASSPVAGGAETQYF.

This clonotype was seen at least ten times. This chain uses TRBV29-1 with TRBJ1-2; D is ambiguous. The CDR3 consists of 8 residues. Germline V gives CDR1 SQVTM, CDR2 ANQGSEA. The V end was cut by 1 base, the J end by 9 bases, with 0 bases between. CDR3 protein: CSVEGYTF. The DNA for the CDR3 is TGCAGCGTTGAAGGCTACACCTTC.

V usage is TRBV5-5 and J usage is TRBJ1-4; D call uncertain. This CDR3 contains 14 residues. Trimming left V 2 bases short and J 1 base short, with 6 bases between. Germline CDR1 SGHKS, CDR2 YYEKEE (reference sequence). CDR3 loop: CASSFEGTNEKLFF. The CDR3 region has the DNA TGTGCCAGCAGCTTCGAGGGAACTAATGAAAAACTGTTTTTT.

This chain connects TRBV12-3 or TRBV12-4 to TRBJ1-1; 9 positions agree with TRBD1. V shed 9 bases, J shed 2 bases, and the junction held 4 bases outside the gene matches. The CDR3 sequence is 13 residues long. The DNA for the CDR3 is TGTGCCAGTAGGGACAGGGCAAACACTGAAGCTTTCTTT. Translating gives CASRDRANTEAFF.

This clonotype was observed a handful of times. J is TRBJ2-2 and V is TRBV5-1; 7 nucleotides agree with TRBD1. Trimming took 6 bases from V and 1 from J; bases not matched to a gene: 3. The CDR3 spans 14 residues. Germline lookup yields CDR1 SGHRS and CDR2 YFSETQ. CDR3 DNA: TGCGCCAGCACCGGGACAGAGAACACCGGGGAGCTGTTTTTT. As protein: CASTGTENTGELFF.

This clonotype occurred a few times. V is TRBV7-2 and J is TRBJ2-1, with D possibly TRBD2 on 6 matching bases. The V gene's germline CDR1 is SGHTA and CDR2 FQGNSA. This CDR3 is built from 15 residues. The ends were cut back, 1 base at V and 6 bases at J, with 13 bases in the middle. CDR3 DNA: TGTGCCAGCAGCTTAGGGAGTACGGGAGTCAATGAGCAGTTCTTC. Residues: CASSLGSTGVNEQFF.

CDR3 region: CAIGGQDTDTQYF. CDR3 coding DNA: TGTGCCATCGGGGGGCAGGACACAGATACGCAGTATTTT. The V call is TRBV10-3, the J call TRBJ2-3; possibly TRBD1 or TRBD2 for D (6 bases each). The germline V and J ends were trimmed by 8 bases and 2 bases, with 11 bases remaining between them. The CDR3 length is 13 residues. CDR1 and CDR2 from the germline V gene are ENHRY and SYGVKD.